The rows below give T cell receptor beta chains drawn from one sample of a study of blood T cell repertoires in COVID-19. Sequencing was performed with immunoSEQ multiplex PCR; in TCRdb, only in-frame clones are kept and a portion is missing. The sample shows some 130,000 clones, around 78% of them seen only once. Source material: peripheral blood. All receptors come from a human donor in a cohort sampled during active COVID-19. Each CDR3 is given with its conserved first and last residue. Each record gives: V gene, CDR3 protein.

v_call: TRBV7-8
cdr3_aa: CASSSTGVDGYTF

v_call: TRBV2
cdr3_aa: CASSEALLGRASTNTEAFF

v_call: TRBV6-5
cdr3_aa: CASKGRGSSPLHF

v_call: TRBV6-6
cdr3_aa: CASSESGEQFF

v_call: TRBV9
cdr3_aa: CASSPHIQGANEKLFF

v_call: TRBV5-5
cdr3_aa: CASSLRGVPSTDTQYF

v_call: TRBV11-2
cdr3_aa: CASSSTGYTEAFF

v_call: TRBV10-1
cdr3_aa: CASSDLAGNQPQHF

v_call: TRBV19
cdr3_aa: CASSLNRGIQTEAFF

v_call: TRBV7-6
cdr3_aa: CASSPGFTGELFF

v_call: TRBV19
cdr3_aa: CASSVTTAPGEQYF

v_call: TRBV19
cdr3_aa: CASSIGADNSPLHF

v_call: TRBV6-1
cdr3_aa: CASSVTSGGSLETQYF

v_call: TRBV5-1
cdr3_aa: CASSRDRGPGNTIYF

v_call: TRBV3-1/TRBV3-2
cdr3_aa: CASSPRGLASYEQYF

v_call: TRBV28
cdr3_aa: CASRTGQNLNTEAFF

v_call: TRBV5-1
cdr3_aa: CASSPRDRVNTEAFF

v_call: TRBV6-5
cdr3_aa: CASSQGVRAEAFF

v_call: TRBV6-5
cdr3_aa: CASSWTPLGGNTIYF

v_call: TRBV28
cdr3_aa: CASSLTGQGAQGYTF

v_call: TRBV28
cdr3_aa: CASKDSNYGYTF

v_call: TRBV18
cdr3_aa: CASSEQGFEQFF